The 9 T cell receptor beta chains listed next were all sequenced from one sample in a study of T cell clonality in common variable immunodeficiency. TCRdb's table, derived via immunoSEQ multiplex PCR, lists solely in-frame clones and lacks some. Singletons are absent from the sample, which has around 19,000 clones. Their specific antigens are unknown. Study findings and constraints: Reportedly, TCR beta sequences from common variable immunodeficiency showed fewer deletions and N-nucleotide insertions.

Sequences were obtained from peripheral blood mononuclear cells. The receptors were gathered from a human donor with common variable immunodeficiency.

This clone was seen a few times. The DNA ends 3 residues before the CDR3 does, and the rest of the CDR3 is filled in from the germline J gene. The chain uses TRBV19 and TRBJ1-5, with 7 bases fitting TRBD1. CDR3 length: 18 residues. The trim removed 7 bases at V and 4 bases at J, leaving 19 bases unmatched. CDR1 is LNHDA, CDR2 SQIVND, per germline (reference sequence). This CDR3 reads CASNKSGGGQGVNQPQHF. The sequenced CDR3 bases are TGTGCCAGTAATAAGTCGGGCGGAGGCCAGGGGGTAAATCAGCCC.

Note on this clone: The read ends 3 residues early relative to the CDR3; the germline J gene fills the gap. V usage is TRBV18 and J usage is TRBJ2-7; the match to TRBD2 covers 8 bases. Germline CDR1 and CDR2: KGHSH and LQKENI. The CDR3 totals 14 residues. Trimming took 2 bases from V and 0 from J; bases not matched to a gene: 0. The sequenced part of the CDR3 DNA is TGTGCCAGCTCACCAACTAGCGGCTCCTACGAG. This codes for CASSPTSGSYE. The CDR3 reads in full as CASSPTSGSYEQYF.

A few counts support this clone. The CDR3 is cut off 3 residues early in the read; its end comes from the germline J gene. The rearrangement joins TRBV10-3 to TRBJ2-1; maybe TRBD1 (6 bases). Germline-derived CDR1 and CDR2 are ENHRY and SYGVKD. This CDR3 comprises 14 residues. The V and J ends lost 10 bases and 7 bases respectively, with 20 bases between them. The sequenced CDR3 bases are TGTGCCACTAAAAGCGGACAGCCCCCGAATGAG. Translated, it gives CATKSGQPPNE. The entire CDR3 protein reads CATKSGQPPNEQFF.

This clone was counted a few times. Read data end 3 residues before the CDR3 end; the end is taken from the germline J gene. The chain joins TRBV7-9 to TRBJ2-2; D might be TRBD2 (5 bases). Between the trimmed V and J ends, which lost 2 bases and 0 bases, there was a span of 7 bases. The CDR3 has 15 amino acids. The germline V gene encodes CDR1 SEHNR and CDR2 FQNEAQ (reference sequence). The covered CDR3 bases are TGTGCCAGCAGCTTATCCGGGGCGAACACCGGGGAG. Amino acid sequence: CASSLSGANTGE. In full, the CDR3 reads CASSLSGANTGELFF.

This clone was seen a handful of times. The DNA ends 3 residues before the CDR3 does, and the rest of the CDR3 is filled in from the germline J gene. The V and J genes are TRBV7-9 and TRBJ1-6; D is undetermined. The germline V gene has CDR1 SEHNR and CDR2 FQNEAQ (reference sequence). This CDR3 region has 14 residues. The V and J ends lost 2 bases and 6 bases respectively, with 8 bases between them. The part of the CDR3 DNA that was read is TGTGCCAGCAGCTTACAAGGGTCTAATTCACCC. This sequence encodes CASSLQGSNSP. The CDR3 as a whole reads CASSLQGSNSPLHF.

This clone was detected ten times or more. The CDR3 is cut off 3 residues early in the read; its end comes from the germline J gene. The chain recombines TRBV20-1 with TRBJ1-2; the match to TRBD1 covers 9 bases. The germline CDR1 and CDR2 sequences are DFQATT and SNEGSKA (reference sequence). The V segment lost 4 bases and the J segment 3 bases; nucleotides outside the gene matches: 3. The CDR3 contains 13 residues. CDR3 DNA, as far as it was read: TGCAGTGCTATCGGACAGGGGTACTATGGC. Translating it yields CSAIGQGYYG. The entire CDR3 reads CSAIGQGYYGYTF.

This clone was found a few times. The read stops 3 residues short of the end of the CDR3; the missing end is completed from the germline J gene. The chain recombines TRBV7-8 with TRBJ2-7; TRBD2 agrees at 10 bases. CDR3 length: 18 amino acids. Trimming at V came to 0 bases and at J to 3 bases, leaving 11 bases not matched to a gene. Germline values: CDR1 SGHVS, CDR2 FQNEAQ. The covered CDR3 bases are TGTGCCAGCAGCTTAGCAACCCCTAGCGGGAGTATCGTCTACGAG. Translation: CASSLATPSGSIVYE. From start to end, the CDR3 is CASSLATPSGSIVYEQYF.

This clone showed up just a few times. The DNA ends 3 residues before the CDR3 does, and the rest of the CDR3 is filled in from the germline J gene. The chain carries TRBV2 and TRBJ2-3; possible D gene TRBD2, 5 bases. This CDR3 is built from 17 residues. The germline gives CDR1 SNHLY, CDR2 FYNNEI. The germline V and J ends were trimmed by 4 bases and 2 bases, with 19 bases remaining between them. Incomplete CDR3 DNA: TGTGCCAGCAGTGGACCAACTAGTCTTTTTTTCACAGATACG. Its translation is CASSGPTSLFFTDT. In full, the CDR3 is CASSGPTSLFFTDTQYF.

In this sample, this clone turned up a few times. The CDR3 sequence is CASSTGTALGELFF. Partial CDR3 DNA: TGTGCCAGTAGTACAGGGACAGCTCTCGGGGAG. The J gene is TRBJ2-2, the V gene TRBV19; 7 bases agree with TRBD1. The read ends 3 residues before the CDR3 terminus; that terminus is restored from the germline J gene. Trimming cost V 4 bases and J 7 bases; bases outside gene matches: 6. Germline V gives CDR1 LNHDA, CDR2 SQIVND (reference sequence). The CDR3 covers 14 residues.